This T cell receptor beta chain was recorded in a study of blood T cell repertoires in COVID-19 (dated by TCRdb to the early 2020s). About the study as a whole: Samples from collaborators originated in the United States, Italy and Spain and spanned both the acute and convalescent phases of COVID-19. The prospective study material was composed of cDNA or gDNA derived from T cells, B-cell-depleted T cells, or PBMCs. Deeply sampled blood TCRbeta repertoires from subjects exposed to, actively infected with, or recovered from COVID-19 were included in the dataset. The repertoires were released in a freely available public database meant as a resource for research on the immune response to SARS-CoV-2. The samples were drawn from the first 160 participants of the ongoing ImmuneRACE study and from over a thousand subjects provided by 6 global collaborators. The sample metadata nearly always contained a de-identified subject ID, COVID-19 status, age in years and sex. Where available, HLA class I and class II types were taken from metadata supplied by the sample provider and were not determined by assay-based typing.

The immunoSEQ Assay, a bias-controlled multiplex PCR, was used to amplify TCRbeta CDR3 regions from genomic DNA. The source study handled its data this way. Nucleated cell counts per sample were estimated from amplification of reference gene primers within the assay. To quantify the absolute abundance of each unique TCRbeta CDR3 rearrangement, sequence reads were collapsed and filtered. For each sample, productive Simpson clonality was calculated as the square root of Simpson's diversity index across productive rearrangements. The table comes from immuneACCESS by way of TCRdb, which keeps in-frame sequences with V and J called. Part of the clones is missing from these tables; in studies checked, under half for an unresolved V gene and the rest for unknown reasons. For V, J and clone size, that table is used; D and trimming come from the DNA. Here the sample has 300,000 or so clones; roughly 84% occur a single time. The ten biggest clones cover 1% of the sample.

What the authors observed across the whole study: How much clinical and demographic metadata was included differed by source and by participant, and the metadata was provided uncurated.

Whole blood was collected in K2EDTA tubes by collaborating institutions according to the institutions' own protocols. Collaborator samples were shipped for TCRbeta analysis as frozen whole blood, isolated PBMCs, or DNA extracted from either sample type. This clone was observed once. The antigen it recognizes is unknown. It has no much larger one-base neighbor in the sample; base qualities were not kept. The source is a man aged 45-60 years with active or convalescent COVID-19. Input material: peripheral blood.

The sequenced DNA is TGTGCCAGCAGCTTCGGCAGGGAAGAGACCCAGTACTTC. The encoded protein is CASSFGREETQYF. The chain links TRBV7-7 with TRBJ2-5; D gene: possibly TRBD1, on 5 matching bases. Trimming at the junction amounts to 3 bases on V and 3 bases on J, and the germline ends lie 8 bases apart. Taken from the germline V gene (reference sequence), the CDR1 and CDR2 loops are SSHAT and FNYEAQ. The CDR3 starts with the cysteine, ends with the phenylalanine, and has 13 residues. Only the CDR3 DNA is retained, 39 bases long and in frame from the first base.